Below are 12 T cell receptor beta chains sequenced from a single sample in a study of PD-L1 blockade in urothelial cancer. Clones were read by immunoSEQ multiplex PCR, and TCRdb kept only the in-frame ones, dropping some. The table lists some 100,000 clones, roughly nine tenths of them singletons. The sequencing here drew on PBMCs, taken around atezolizumab (anti-PD-L1) treatment. The receptors stem from a woman older than 75 with urothelial cancer.

This clone is a singleton in its sample. V and J are TRBV6-1 and TRBJ2-5; the D is unclear. CDR1 MNHNS and CDR2 SASEGT come from the germline V gene. CDR3 length equals 12 residues. The germline V and J ends were trimmed by 3 bases and 2 bases, with 4 bases remaining between them. DNA for the CDR3: TGTGCCAGCAGTGACAGGCAAGAGACCCAGTACTTC. It yields the protein CASSDRQETQYF.

Only one count was recorded for this clone. The chain employs TRBV4-1 and TRBJ2-1; 13 positions match TRBD2. V shed 3 bases and J 3 bases; nucleotides not matched to a gene: 2. The length of the CDR3 is 16 residues. Germline lookup yields CDR1 MGHRA and CDR2 YSYEKL. CDR3 in DNA: TGCGCCAGCAGCCAGGGGACTAGCGGGGACTACAATGAGCAGTTCTTC. Protein: CASSQGTSGDYNEQFF.

The chain links TRBV2 to TRBJ2-1, with 12 bases fitting TRBD2. The CDR3 has 15 residues. Per the germline V gene, CDR1 is SNHLY and CDR2 is FYNNEI. The V gene end was trimmed by 6 bases and the J gene end by 12 bases; junction bases not matched to a gene: 12. The CDR3 DNA reads TGTGCCAGCAGACTCCTAGCGGGAGGGCCTGTAGTGCAGTTCTTC. This encodes CASRLLAGGPVVQFF. Full variable domain (remainder filled in from reference TRBV2 and TRBJ2-1): EPEVTQTPSHQVTQMGQEVILRCVPISNHLYFYWYRQILGQKVEFLVSFYNNEISEKSEIFDDQFSVERPDGSNFTLKIRSTKLEDSAMYFCASRLLAGGPVVQFFGPGTRLTVL.

The CDR3 DNA sequence: TGTGCCAGTCGACAGGGCCCCAACTATGGCTACACCTTC. Its protein is CASRQGPNYGYTF. The chain is built from TRBV2 and TRBJ1-2; 7 positions match TRBD1. The CDR3 runs to 13 residues. Germline V CDR1 and CDR2: SNHLY, FYNNEI. V shed 9 bases, J shed 2 bases, and the junction held 6 bases outside the gene matches.

Details on this clone: Other DNA sequences of this sample code for an identical CDR3. The J gene is TRBJ2-7, the V gene TRBV15; D may be TRBD2 (5 bases). The germline V and J ends were trimmed by 0 bases and 6 bases, with 9 bases remaining between them. This CDR3 has 13 amino acids. Germline values: CDR1 LNHNV, CDR2 YYDKDF (reference sequence). The CDR3, as DNA: TGTGCCACCAGCAGAGATAGAGGGCGCGAGCAGTACTTC. Its translation: CATSRDRGREQYF.

The chain joins TRBV28 to TRBJ1-2; TRBD1 aligns across 9 bases. The germline CDR1 and CDR2 sequences are MDHEN and SYDVKM. This CDR3 region has 15 residues. With V trimmed by 5 bases and J by 1 base, 5 bases remained unmatched. The CDR3 coding sequence is TGTGCCAGCAGTCAGGACAGGGGATATAACTATGGCTACACCTTC. Protein: CASSQDRGYNYGYTF.

The chain joins TRBV30 to TRBJ2-3; TRBD2 might be the D (5 bases). V was pared by 8 bases and J by 0 bases, with 21 bases between. The CDR3 contains 16 residues. Germline lookup yields CDR1 GTSNPN and CDR2 SVGIG (reference sequence). CDR3: CALGDGGSTSTDTQYF. CDR3 sequence (DNA): TGTGCCCTCGGGGATGGCGGAAGCACTAGCACAGATACGCAGTATTTT.

This rearrangement joins TRBV11-2 to TRBJ2-1, with a tentative D call TRBD2 (5 bases). Between the trimmed V and J ends, which lost 5 bases and 1 base, there was a span of 15 bases. CDR3 length equals 16 residues. CDR1 and CDR2 (germline): SGHAT, FQNNGV. The DNA of the CDR3 is TGTGCCAGCAGCGCAGAGACGGGGATTTCCTACAATGAGCAGTTCTTC. It is translated as CASSAETGISYNEQFF.

V and J are TRBV7-2 and TRBJ2-7; TRBD1 matches at 11 bases. Germline CDR1 and CDR2: SGHTA and FQGNSA. The V gene end was trimmed by 5 bases and the J gene end by 4 bases; junction bases not matched to a gene: 4. CDR3 length: 14 amino acids. The CDR3 region has the DNA TGTGCCAGCAGCCGGGACAGGGGGGGATACGAGCAGTACTTC. It specifies CASSRDRGGYEQYF. Full variable domain (missing parts from reference TRBV7-2 and TRBJ2-7): GAGVSQSPSNKVTEKGKDVELRCDPISGHTALYWYRQSLGQGLEFLIYFQGNSAPDKSGLPSDRFSAERTGGSVSTLTIQRTQQEDSAVYLCASSRDRGGYEQYFGPGTRLTVT.

The chain links TRBV10-3 to TRBJ2-7, with 7 bases that match TRBD1. The CDR3 totals 14 residues. Germline V gene data show CDR1 as ENHRY and CDR2 as SYGVKD. Trimming removed 0 bases from V and 4 bases from J; junction bases left unmatched: 3. The CDR3 DNA reads TGTGCCATCAGTGAGTCTGTACAGGGGTACGAGCAGTACTTC. This encodes CAISESVQGYEQYF.

This chain uses TRBV5-1 with TRBJ2-3; 8 bases are shared with TRBD2. Germline V CDR1 and CDR2: SGHRS, YFSETQ. This CDR3 is 16 amino acids long. V lost 4 bases, J lost 0 bases, and 7 bases stayed unmatched. The CDR3, as DNA: TGCGCCAGCAGCCCGAATAGCGGGACTAGCACAGATACGCAGTATTTT. Translating it yields CASSPNSGTSTDTQYF.

The J gene is TRBJ2-1, the V gene TRBV19, with D perhaps matching TRBD2 (5 bases). This CDR3 comprises 15 residues. V lost 3 bases to trimming and J lost 0 bases, with 9 bases between them. CDR1 LNHDA and CDR2 SQIVND come from the germline V gene (reference sequence). This CDR3 reads CASSISGSSYNEQFF. The CDR3 nucleotides read TGTGCCAGTAGTATTTCTGGGAGCTCCTACAATGAGCAGTTCTTC.